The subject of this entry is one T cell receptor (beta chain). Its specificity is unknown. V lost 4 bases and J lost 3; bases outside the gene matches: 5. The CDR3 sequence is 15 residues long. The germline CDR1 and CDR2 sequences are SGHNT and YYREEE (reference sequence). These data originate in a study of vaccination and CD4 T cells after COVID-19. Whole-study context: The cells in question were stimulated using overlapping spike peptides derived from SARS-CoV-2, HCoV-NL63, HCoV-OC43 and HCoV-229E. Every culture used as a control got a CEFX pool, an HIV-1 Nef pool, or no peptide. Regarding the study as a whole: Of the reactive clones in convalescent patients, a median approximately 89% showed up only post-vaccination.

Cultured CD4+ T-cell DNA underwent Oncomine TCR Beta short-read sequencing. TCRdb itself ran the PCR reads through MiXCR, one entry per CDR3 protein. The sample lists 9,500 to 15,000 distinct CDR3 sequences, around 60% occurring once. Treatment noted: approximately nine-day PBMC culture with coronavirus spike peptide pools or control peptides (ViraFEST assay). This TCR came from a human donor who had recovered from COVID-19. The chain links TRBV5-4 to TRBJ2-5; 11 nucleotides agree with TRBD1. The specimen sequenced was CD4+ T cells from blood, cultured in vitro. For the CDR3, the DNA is TGTGCCAGCAGCACCCGGGACAGGGGGAAAGAGACCCAGTACTTC. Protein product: CASSTRDRGKETQYF.